Below are 26 T cell receptor beta chains sequenced from a single sample in a study of graft-versus-host responses after intestinal transplantation. The protocol was immunoSEQ multiplex PCR, while the TCRdb copy is restricted to in-frame clones and leaves out a portion. The sample holds over 60,000 clones; roughly 90% are singletons and the top ten take around 1.7%. Processing of graft tissue released intraepithelial and lamina propria lymphocytes. The sequenced sample was ileum tissue, obtained 357 days after transplant. These receptors originate from a human patient who received an intestinal transplant, so some T cells may come from the graft donor.

This sequence joins TRBV4-1 and TRBJ2-2; possibly TRBD1 for D (5 bases). CDR1 is MGHRA and CDR2 is YSYEKL in the germline V gene. The V end was cut by 1 base, the J end by 4 bases, with 10 bases between. This CDR3 is 15 amino acids long. The CDR3 loop reads CASSQGSRATGELFF. As DNA, the CDR3 is TGCGCCAGCAGCCAAGGCTCCAGGGCCACCGGGGAGCTGTTTTTT.

The chain combines TRBV6-5 with TRBJ1-1, with 8 bases matching TRBD1. Trimming removed 4 bases from V and 6 bases from J; junction bases left unmatched: 10. Germline V gene lookup returns CDR1 MNHEY and CDR2 SVGAGI. This CDR3 region has 15 residues. The CDR3 region has the DNA TGTGCCAGCAGTTCCCCGCGGACAGGGCGTTCTGAAGCTTTCTTT. This codes for CASSSPRTGRSEAFF.

V gene TRBV29-1 combines with J gene TRBJ1-1; D unresolved. Germline V gene lookup returns CDR1 SQVTM and CDR2 ANQGSEA. V dropped 6 bases and J dropped 11 bases, with 16 bases sitting between them. The CDR3 is 11 amino acids. The CDR3 sequence: CSVQAGWVAFF. CDR3 sequence (DNA): TGCAGCGTCCAGGCGGGTTGGGTGGCTTTCTTT.

The genes are TRBV6-1 and TRBJ2-1; 7 bases are a match to TRBD2. The V and J ends lost 5 bases and 6 bases, in that order; junction bases with no gene match: 4. This CDR3 contains 13 residues. Germline V gene data show CDR1 as MNHNS and CDR2 as SASEGT. The CDR3: CASSYGLVNEQFF. The CDR3 DNA reads TGTGCCAGCAGTTATGGACTAGTCAATGAGCAGTTCTTC.

This clone was recorded only once. V and J are TRBV25-1 and TRBJ2-7, with D possibly matching TRBD2 (6 bases). In germline, CDR1 is MGHDK, CDR2 SYGVNS. The CDR3 loop spans 13 amino acids. Trimming cost V 8 bases and J 4 bases, with 15 bases left between them. This chain's CDR3 is CASGGAGRYEQYF. The CDR3 bases are TGTGCCAGCGGAGGGGCAGGGAGGTACGAGCAGTACTTC.

V and J are TRBV6-5 and TRBJ2-7, with 7 bases fitting TRBD2. The germline V gene has CDR1 MNHEY and CDR2 SVGAGI. V dropped 0 bases and J dropped 9; count of bases not matched to a gene: 14. The CDR3 has 16 residues. As DNA, the CDR3 is TGTGCCAGCAGTTACTCAACTAACGGGGGGTTCGGAGGGCAGTACTTC. Protein product: CASSYSTNGGFGGQYF.

This chain connects TRBV2 to TRBJ1-6; possible D gene TRBD1, 5 bases. Trimming left V 3 bases short and J 9 bases short, with 15 bases between. There are 15 residues in the CDR3. Germline V gives CDR1 SNHLY, CDR2 FYNNEI. In DNA, the CDR3 is TGTGCCAGCAGTGATAGGGGACTCCGTCGTTCACCCCTCCACTTT. Protein sequence: CASSDRGLRRSPLHF.

V gene TRBV4-2 combines with J gene TRBJ2-3; D is unresolved. Trimming removed 4 bases from V and 6 bases from J, with 11 bases in between. The CDR3 spans 13 residues. CDR1 and CDR2 from the germline V gene are LGHNA and YNFKEQ. CDR3 in DNA: TGTGCCAGCAGCCCCGAACTGGCGGATACGCAGTATTTT. Its translation is CASSPELADTQYF.

This chain joins TRBV6-1 and TRBJ1-5, with a tentative D call TRBD1 (5 bases). This CDR3 has 13 residues. V was clipped by 4 bases and J by 4 bases, with 8 bases between them. CDR1 is MNHNS and CDR2 is SASEGT in the germline V gene. This CDR3 is CASSGTRNQPQHF. For the CDR3, the DNA is TGTGCCAGCAGTGGGACACGTAATCAGCCCCAGCATTTT.

The count of this clone is one. The chain carries TRBV9 and TRBJ2-5, with 8 nucleotides matching TRBD2. From germline, CDR1 is SGDLS and CDR2 YYNGEE. This CDR3 has 14 residues. V lost 0 bases to trimming and J lost 2 bases; unmatched junction nucleotides: 0. The CDR3 sequence: CASSVAGGQETQYF. CDR3 DNA: TGTGCCAGCAGCGTAGCGGGGGGGCAAGAGACCCAGTACTTC.

V gene TRBV6-1 combines with J gene TRBJ2-1; TRBD1 agrees at 7 bases. Germline lookup yields CDR1 MNHNS and CDR2 SASEGT. The CDR3 runs 14 residues. V lost 7 bases, J lost 2 bases, and 5 bases stayed unmatched. CDR3 region: CASITGVAYNEQFF. In DNA, the CDR3 is TGTGCCAGCATCACAGGGGTGGCCTACAATGAGCAGTTCTTC.

This chain connects TRBV4-3 to TRBJ2-7; 12 bases agree with TRBD2. The CDR3 has 15 amino acids. Trimming at V came to 1 base and at J to 6 bases, leaving 4 bases not matched to a gene. Germline V gives CDR1 LGHNA, CDR2 YSLEER. CDR3 loop: CASSQGLAGDLEQYF. As DNA, the CDR3 is TGCGCCAGCAGCCAAGGACTAGCGGGGGACCTCGAGCAGTACTTC.

The DNA for the CDR3 is TGTGCCAGCAGCCAAGAGTCAACAGGGGGCATCACCGGGGAGCTGTTTTTT. Encoded protein: CASSQESTGGITGELFF. The chain has TRBV4-2 and TRBJ2-2, with 9 bases matching TRBD1. This CDR3 contains 17 residues. The V segment lost 0 bases and the J segment 4 bases; nucleotides outside the gene matches: 6. Germline V gene data show CDR1 as LGHNA and CDR2 as YNFKEQ.

The V and J genes are TRBV7-3 and TRBJ2-1; D unresolved. The CDR3 consists of 16 residues. Germline CDR1 reads SGHTA; CDR2 reads FQGTGA. V lost 5 bases to trimming and J lost 4 bases, with 18 bases between them. The CDR3: CASSRTLGAQYNEQFF. The DNA for the CDR3 is TGTGCCAGCAGCCGGACCTTAGGCGCTCAGTACAATGAGCAGTTCTTC.

The chain couples TRBV10-3 to TRBJ2-7; TRBD1 matches 7 bases. Germline trimming cut 2 bases from V and 8 bases from J; bases unmatched to any gene: 9. The CDR3 runs to 14 residues. CDR1 and CDR2 from the germline V gene are ENHRY and SYGVKD. CDR3 sequence reads: CAISEGTVTRKQYF. The CDR3 nucleotides are TGTGCCATCAGTGAGGGGACAGTTACGAGAAAGCAGTACTTC.

V gene TRBV4-1 combines with J gene TRBJ2-7, with a weak D call TRBD1 (5 bases). The CDR3 sequence is 15 residues long. V was clipped by 1 base and J by 7 bases, with 17 bases between them. CDR1 and CDR2 (germline): MGHRA, YSYEKL. The DNA for the CDR3 is TGCGCCAGCAGCCAAGTCGAGACAGCCTCATTAGAGCAGTACTTC. Translation gives CASSQVETASLEQYF.

The rearrangement uses TRBV9 and TRBJ1-3; D ambiguous. Germline V lookup: CDR1 SGDLS, CDR2 YYNGEE. Trimming cost V 1 base and J 0 bases, with 5 bases left between them. The CDR3 has 14 residues. CDR3 sequence reads: CASSVQSSGNTIYF. In DNA, the CDR3 is TGTGCCAGCAGCGTACAGAGCTCTGGAAACACCATATATTTT.

The J gene is TRBJ2-7, the V gene TRBV7-9; 11 bases line up with TRBD2. With V trimmed by 4 bases and J by 0 bases, 5 bases remained unmatched. CDR1 and CDR2 (germline): SEHNR, FQNEAQ (reference sequence). The CDR3 sequence is 16 residues long. This chain's CDR3 is CASSSPSGGYSYEQYF. The CDR3 DNA is TGTGCCAGCAGCTCGCCTAGCGGGGGGTACTCCTACGAGCAGTACTTC.

CDR3 amino acids: CASGCTENYGYTF. The CDR3 DNA sequence: TGCGCCAGCGGGTGCACAGAAAACTATGGCTACACCTTC. The chain couples TRBV10-2 to TRBJ1-2; D is undetermined. V lost 8 bases and J lost 2, with 12 bases in between. Per germline, CDR1 WSHSY and CDR2 SAAADI. The CDR3 covers 13 residues.

The chain carries TRBV28 and TRBJ2-3, with a weak D call TRBD1 (6 bases). The CDR3 consists of 16 residues. Per germline, CDR1 MDHEN and CDR2 SYDVKM. The ends were cut back, 2 bases at V and 1 base at J, with 13 bases in the middle. CDR3 coding DNA: TGTGCCAGCAGTTTAGTAGGACAGCAGGGCACAGATACGCAGTATTTT. Its translation is CASSLVGQQGTDTQYF.

This chain uses TRBV11-2 with TRBJ2-3, with 7 positions matching TRBD1. Trimming cost V 5 bases and J 3 bases; bases outside gene matches: 11. The CDR3 covers 16 residues. Germline CDR1 SGHAT, CDR2 FQNNGV. The CDR3: CASSGRGPIVTDTQYF. In nucleotides, the CDR3 is TGTGCCAGCAGCGGAAGGGGGCCCATCGTGACAGATACGCAGTATTTT. Full variable domain (missing parts from reference TRBV11-2 and TRBJ2-3): EAGVAQSPRYKIIEKRQSVAFWCNPISGHATLYWYQQILGQGPKLLIQFQNNGVVDDSQLPKDRFSAERLKGVDSTLKIQPAKLEDSAVYLCASSGRGPIVTDTQYFGPGTRLTVL.

The chain is built from TRBV7-9 and TRBJ2-7; weak D call: TRBD1 (5 bases). This CDR3 contains 15 residues. The V and J ends lost 5 bases and 0 bases respectively, with 14 bases between them. Germline CDR1 is SEHNR and CDR2 is FQNEAQ (reference sequence). For the CDR3, the DNA is TGTGCCAGCAGCGGCAGGGTTTTGGCCTCCTACGAGCAGTACTTC. Residues: CASSGRVLASYEQYF.

The CDR3 protein is CASSLGRLGTDTQYF. CDR3 nucleotide sequence: TGTGCCAGCAGCTTAGGCAGGTTGGGCACAGATACGCAGTATTTT. The chain employs TRBV11-2 and TRBJ2-3; D call uncertain. V shed 1 base and J shed 1 base, with 9 bases lying between them. Per germline, CDR1 SGHAT and CDR2 FQNNGV. The CDR3 consists of 15 residues. The whole variable domain, filled in from reference TRBV11-2 and TRBJ2-3, reads EAGVAQSPRYKIIEKRQSVAFWCNPISGHATLYWYQQILGQGPKLLIQFQNNGVVDDSQLPKDRFSAERLKGVDSTLKIQPAKLEDSAVYLCASSLGRLGTDTQYFGPGTRLTVL.

This rearrangement joins TRBV10-2 to TRBJ2-1; D call uncertain. CDR3 length equals 14 residues. Trimming cost V 5 bases and J 0 bases, with 8 bases left between them. Germline CDR1 WSHSY, CDR2 SAAADI. The CDR3 DNA reads as TGCGCCAGCAGTAATGAAGCCTCCTACAATGAGCAGTTCTTC. Its translation is CASSNEASYNEQFF.

The chain is built from TRBV9 and TRBJ1-2; D might be TRBD1 (5 bases). The V gene's germline CDR1 is SGDLS and CDR2 YYNGEE. The length of the CDR3 is 15 residues. V was pared by 3 bases and J by 3 bases, with 15 bases between. CDR3 sequence: CASSARDPSYYGYTF. The CDR3 DNA reads as TGTGCCAGCAGCGCCCGGGACCCAAGCTACTATGGCTACACCTTC.

The V call is TRBV5-1, the J call TRBJ2-2; 8 positions match TRBD1. The V gene's germline CDR1 is SGHRS and CDR2 YFSETQ. The CDR3 length is 16 residues. V lost 4 bases to trimming and J lost 0 bases; unmatched junction nucleotides: 5. CDR3 in DNA: TGCGCCAGCAGCCCAGGACAGGGCGCGAACACCGGGGAGCTGTTTTTT. Its translation: CASSPGQGANTGELFF.